This T cell receptor beta chain was documented in a study of cytomegalovirus exposure and HLA in healthy donors. CDR1 and CDR2 from the germline V gene are SEHNR and FQNEAQ (reference sequence). V lost 5 bases and J lost 3; bases outside the gene matches: 19. The CDR3 sequence is 19 residues long. Regarding the study as a whole: A later analysis reportedly identified an Asian-associated ancestry cluster as carrying fewer N-insertions than the approximately 670-donor mean. In a later analysis, TCR beta V- and J-gene trimming was associated with a missense DCLRE1C variant.

About this clone: Its cognate antigen is unknown.

Both 60 Vbeta primers and 13 Jbeta primers went into the PCR. The repertoire was sequenced with immunoSEQ multiplex PCR; TCRdb's copy has only in-frame clones and lacks some. The sample shows 200,000 or so clones, about four fifths of them seen only once. This chain links TRBV7-9 with TRBJ1-2; the match to TRBD1 covers 9 bases. This sequence originates from a boy aged 2 to 10 in good health and CMV-seronegative. The sequencing sample was made of PBMCs. CDR3 residues: CASSQAAAQGAPADYGYTF. For the CDR3, the DNA is TGTGCCAGCAGCCAAGCCGCCGCACAGGGGGCTCCTGCAGACTATGGCTACACCTTC.